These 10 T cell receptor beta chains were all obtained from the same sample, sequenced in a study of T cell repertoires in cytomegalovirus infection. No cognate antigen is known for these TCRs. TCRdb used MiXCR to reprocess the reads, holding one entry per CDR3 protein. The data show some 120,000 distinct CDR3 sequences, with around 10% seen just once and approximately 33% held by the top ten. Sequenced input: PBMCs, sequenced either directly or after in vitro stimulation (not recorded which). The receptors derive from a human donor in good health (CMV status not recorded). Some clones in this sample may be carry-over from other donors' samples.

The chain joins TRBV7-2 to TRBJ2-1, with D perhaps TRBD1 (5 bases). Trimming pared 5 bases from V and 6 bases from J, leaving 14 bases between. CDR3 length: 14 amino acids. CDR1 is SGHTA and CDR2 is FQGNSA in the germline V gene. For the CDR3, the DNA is TGTGCCAGCAGCCCCCAAGCAGGGCTCAATGAGCAGTTCTTC. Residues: CASSPQAGLNEQFF.

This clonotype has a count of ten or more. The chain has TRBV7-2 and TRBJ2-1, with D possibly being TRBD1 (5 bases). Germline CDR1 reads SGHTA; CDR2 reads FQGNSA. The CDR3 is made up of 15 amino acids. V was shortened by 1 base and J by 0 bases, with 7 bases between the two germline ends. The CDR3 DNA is TGTGCCAGCAGCTTAGGGGGCGCCTCCTACAATGAGCAGTTCTTC. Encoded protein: CASSLGGASYNEQFF.

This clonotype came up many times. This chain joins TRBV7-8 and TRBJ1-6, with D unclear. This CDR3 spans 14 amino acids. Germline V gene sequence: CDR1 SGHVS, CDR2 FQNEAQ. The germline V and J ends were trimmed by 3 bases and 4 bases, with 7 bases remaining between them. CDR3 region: CASSLAFYNSPLHF. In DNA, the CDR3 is TGTGCCAGCAGCTTGGCTTTTTATAATTCACCCCTCCACTTT.

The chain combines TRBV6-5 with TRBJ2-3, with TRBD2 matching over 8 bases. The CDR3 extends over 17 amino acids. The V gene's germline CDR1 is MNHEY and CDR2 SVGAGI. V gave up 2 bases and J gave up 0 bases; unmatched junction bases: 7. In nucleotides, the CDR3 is TGTGCCAGCAGTTACCTTTTCACTAGCGGTAGCACAGATACGCAGTATTTT. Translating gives CASSYLFTSGSTDTQYF.

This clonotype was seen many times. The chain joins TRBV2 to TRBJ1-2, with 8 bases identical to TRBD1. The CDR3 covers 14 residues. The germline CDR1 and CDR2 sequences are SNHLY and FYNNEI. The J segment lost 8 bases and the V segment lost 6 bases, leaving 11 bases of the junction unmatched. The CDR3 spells CASRQGQALLGYTF. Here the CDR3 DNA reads TGTGCCAGCAGGCAGGGACAGGCCCTCTTGGGCTACACCTTC.

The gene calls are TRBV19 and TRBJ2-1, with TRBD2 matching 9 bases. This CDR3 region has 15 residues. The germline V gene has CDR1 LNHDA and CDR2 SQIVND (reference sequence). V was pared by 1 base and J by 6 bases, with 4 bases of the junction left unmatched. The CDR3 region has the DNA TGTGCCAGTAGTATAGGTACTAGCGGGCGCAATGAGCAGTTCTTC. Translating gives CASSIGTSGRNEQFF.

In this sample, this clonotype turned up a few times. CDR3 protein: CASSIVASQATHPYEQYF. The CDR3 nucleotides read TGTGCCAGTAGTATAGTAGCCAGCCAGGCAACACATCCCTACGAGCAGTACTTC. The chain uses TRBV19 and TRBJ2-7; D ambiguous. The germline gives CDR1 LNHDA, CDR2 SQIVND (reference sequence). This CDR3 has 18 amino acids. V dropped 1 base and J dropped 2 bases, with 21 bases sitting between them.

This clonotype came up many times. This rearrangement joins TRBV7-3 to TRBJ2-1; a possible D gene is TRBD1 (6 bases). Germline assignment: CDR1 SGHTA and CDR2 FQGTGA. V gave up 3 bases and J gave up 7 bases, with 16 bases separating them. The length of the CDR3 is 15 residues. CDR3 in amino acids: CASSFTGRGSNEQFF. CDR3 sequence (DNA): TGTGCCAGCAGCTTTACGGGCAGGGGTTCGAATGAGCAGTTCTTC.

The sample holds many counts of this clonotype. CDR3 bases: TGCAGCGTTGCAGGGTTGGGTAATGAAAAACTGTTTTTT. Protein sequence: CSVAGLGNEKLFF. The V and J genes are TRBV29-1 and TRBJ1-4, with D maybe TRBD1 (5 bases). CDR1 is SQVTM, CDR2 ANQGSEA, per germline. V shed 4 bases and J shed 4 bases, with 10 bases lying between them. The CDR3 extends over 13 amino acids.

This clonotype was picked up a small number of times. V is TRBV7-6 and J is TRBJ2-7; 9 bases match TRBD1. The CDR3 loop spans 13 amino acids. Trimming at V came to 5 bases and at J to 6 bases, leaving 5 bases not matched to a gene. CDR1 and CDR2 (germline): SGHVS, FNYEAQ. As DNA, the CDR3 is TGTGCCAGCAGCACCGGGACAGGGCTCGAGCAGTACGTC. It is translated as CASSTGTGLEQYV.